The 8 T cell receptor beta chains reported below all come from one sample, sequenced in a study of human T cells and chemical hapten exposure. TCRdb processed the RACE reads anew with MiXCR; each CDR3 protein has one entry. Of about 110,000 distinct CDR3 sequences in the sample, 30% to 35% were seen once. Time point noted: patch test 3, about 24 weeks after DPC sensitization. Treatment of the sample: therapeutic diphenylcyclopropenone sensitization with weekly scalp DPC. This specimen was whole blood, taken in connection with sensitization to the hapten diphenylcyclopropenone (DPC). Receptor source: a man aged 40-49 years with alopecia areata. Some clones in this sample may be carry-over from other donors' samples.

This clonotype was recorded a few times. This chain connects TRBV6-5 to TRBJ1-5, with 9 positions matching TRBD1. Germline assignment: CDR1 MNHEY and CDR2 SVGAGI. With V trimmed by 2 bases and J by 5 bases, 4 bases remained unmatched. This CDR3 region has 15 residues. This chain's CDR3 is CASSYTTGGDQPQHF. CDR3 coding DNA: TGTGCCAGCAGTTACACGACAGGGGGGGATCAGCCCCAGCATTTT.

This clonotype has only a few counts. V usage is TRBV6-5 and J usage is TRBJ2-1; TRBD1 aligns across 7 bases. This CDR3 is built from 17 residues. The ends lost 3 bases at V and 0 bases at J; junction bases unmatched: 8. CDR1 MNHEY and CDR2 SVGAGI come from the germline V gene. Written as DNA, the CDR3 is TGTGCCAGCAGTTATACAGGGGCTTGGAGCTCCTACAATGAGCAGTTCTTC. Its protein product is CASSYTGAWSSYNEQFF.

This clonotype was found a few times. The V gene is TRBV2, the J gene TRBJ2-7; no reliable D call. CDR1 and CDR2 from the germline V gene are SNHLY and FYNNEI. The V and J ends lost 3 bases and 0 bases respectively, with 9 bases between them. This CDR3 region has 14 residues. For the CDR3, the DNA is TGTGCCAGCAGTGAGATACAGTACTCCTACGAGCAGTACTTC. Amino acid sequence: CASSEIQYSYEQYF.

The chain has TRBV7-3 and TRBJ2-6; D gene ambiguous. This CDR3 comprises 15 residues. Germline V gene lookup returns CDR1 SGHTA and CDR2 FQGTGA. V lost 5 bases to trimming and J lost 0 bases, with 8 bases between them. The CDR3 reads CASSDPSSGANVLTF. CDR3 coding DNA: TGTGCCAGCAGCGACCCTAGCTCTGGGGCCAACGTCCTGACTTTC.

V usage is TRBV7-6 and J usage is TRBJ1-6; maybe TRBD1 (5 bases). The CDR3 totals 15 residues. Trimming cost V 5 bases and J 8 bases, with 16 bases left between them. The germline CDR1 and CDR2 sequences are SGHVS and FNYEAQ. The CDR3 nucleotides read TGTGCCAGCAGCCTGGGGCCAGGGAGGGATTCACCCCTCCACTTT. The encoded protein is CASSLGPGRDSPLHF.

The V gene is TRBV19, the J gene TRBJ2-1; D perhaps matches TRBD2 (6 bases). Looked up from germline, CDR1 is LNHDA and CDR2 is SQIVND (reference sequence). V shed 5 bases and J shed 7 bases, with 15 bases lying between them. This CDR3 is 14 amino acids long. Written as DNA, the CDR3 is TGTGCCAGTAGTCCTAATGGAGGGTGGAATGAGCAGTTCTTC. As protein: CASSPNGGWNEQFF.

The V gene is TRBV3-1, the J gene TRBJ2-2; D may be TRBD2 (6 bases). Looked up from germline, CDR1 is LGHDT and CDR2 is YNNKEL (reference sequence). Trimming removed 1 base from V and 4 bases from J, with 7 bases in between. The CDR3 extends over 14 amino acids. The CDR3 DNA reads as TGTGCCAGCAGCCAAGGCGGGGCCACCGGGGAGCTGTTTTTT. This sequence encodes CASSQGGATGELFF.

J is TRBJ1-2 and V is TRBV7-9; 8 bases are shared with TRBD1. CDR3 length equals 13 residues. Germline V CDR1 and CDR2: SEHNR, FQNEAQ (reference sequence). The V gene end was trimmed by 3 bases and the J gene end by 8 bases; junction bases not matched to a gene: 5. CDR3 protein: CASSFAGGNGYTF. The CDR3 DNA reads TGTGCCAGCAGCTTTGCAGGGGGCAACGGCTACACCTTC.